This T cell receptor beta chain was sequenced for a study of cytomegalovirus exposure and HLA in healthy donors. Study-wide results and limits: Within an earlier analysis, most TCR beta V segments proved productive either about 87% or about 30% of the time.

Remarks on this clone: Its antigen is as yet unknown.

The study ran its PCR with 60 Vbeta and 13 Jbeta primers. Sequencing was performed with immunoSEQ multiplex PCR; in TCRdb, only in-frame clones are kept and a portion is missing. The sample yields more than 100,000 clones, around 65% seen once. What was sequenced was PBMCs. The receptor was derived from a woman aged 45-59 years in good health and CMV-seronegative.

This chain's CDR3 is CASSLGSSGEQYF. DNA for the CDR3: TGTGCCAGCAGCTTAGGAAGCTCGGGGGAGCAGTACTTC. This chain uses TRBV7-2 with TRBJ2-7, with a tentative D call TRBD2 (5 bases). V lost 1 base, J lost 7 bases, and 11 bases lay in between. Germline assignment: CDR1 SGHTA and CDR2 FQGNSA. The CDR3 contains 13 residues. The whole variable domain, remainder taken from reference TRBV7-2 and TRBJ2-7, is GAGVSQSPSNKVTEKGKDVELRCDPISGHTALYWYRQSLGQGLEFLIYFQGNSAPDKSGLPSDRFSAERTGGSVSTLTIQRTQQEDSAVYLCASSLGSSGEQYFGPGTRLTVT.